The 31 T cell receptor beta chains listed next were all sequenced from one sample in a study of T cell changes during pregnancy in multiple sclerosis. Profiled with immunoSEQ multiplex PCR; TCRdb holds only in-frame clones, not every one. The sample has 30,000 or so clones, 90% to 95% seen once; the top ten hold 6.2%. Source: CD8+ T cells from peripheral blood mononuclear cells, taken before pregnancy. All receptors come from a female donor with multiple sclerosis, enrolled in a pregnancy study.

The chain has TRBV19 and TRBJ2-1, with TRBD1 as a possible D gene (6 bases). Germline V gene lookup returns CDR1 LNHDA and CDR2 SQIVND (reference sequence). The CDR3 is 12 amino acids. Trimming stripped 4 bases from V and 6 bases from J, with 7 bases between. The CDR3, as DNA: TGTGCCAGTAGTAGACAGGTCAATGAGCAGTTCTTC. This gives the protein CASSRQVNEQFF.

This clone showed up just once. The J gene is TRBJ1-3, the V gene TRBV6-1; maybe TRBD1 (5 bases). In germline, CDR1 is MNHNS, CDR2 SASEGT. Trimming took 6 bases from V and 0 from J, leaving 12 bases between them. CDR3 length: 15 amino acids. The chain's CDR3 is CASSKTADSGNTIYF. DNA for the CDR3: TGTGCCAGCAGCAAGACAGCCGACTCTGGAAACACCATATATTTT.

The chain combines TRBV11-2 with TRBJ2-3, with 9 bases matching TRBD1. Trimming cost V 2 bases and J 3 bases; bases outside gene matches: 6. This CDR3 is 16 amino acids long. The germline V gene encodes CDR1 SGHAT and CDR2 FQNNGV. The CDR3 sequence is CASSLPGTGTTDTQYF. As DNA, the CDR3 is TGTGCCAGCAGCTTACCCGGGACAGGGACTACAGATACGCAGTATTTT. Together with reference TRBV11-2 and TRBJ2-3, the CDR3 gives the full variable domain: EAGVAQSPRYKIIEKRQSVAFWCNPISGHATLYWYQQILGQGPKLLIQFQNNGVVDDSQLPKDRFSAERLKGVDSTLKIQPAKLEDSAVYLCASSLPGTGTTDTQYFGPGTRLTVL.

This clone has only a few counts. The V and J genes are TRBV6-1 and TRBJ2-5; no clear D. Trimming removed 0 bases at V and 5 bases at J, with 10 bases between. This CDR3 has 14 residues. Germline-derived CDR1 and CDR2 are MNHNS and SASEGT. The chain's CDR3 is CASSEASGWETQYF. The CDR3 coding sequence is TGTGCCAGCAGTGAAGCCTCAGGTTGGGAGACCCAGTACTTC.

The CDR3 region is CASSSYRNTEAFF. In DNA, the CDR3 is TGTGCCAGCAGCTCCTACAGGAACACTGAAGCTTTCTTT. The chain uses TRBV7-9 and TRBJ1-1, with D unresolved. The length of the CDR3 is 13 residues. Trimming removed 4 bases at V and 1 base at J, with 7 bases between. Germline CDR1 SEHNR, CDR2 FQNEAQ (reference sequence).

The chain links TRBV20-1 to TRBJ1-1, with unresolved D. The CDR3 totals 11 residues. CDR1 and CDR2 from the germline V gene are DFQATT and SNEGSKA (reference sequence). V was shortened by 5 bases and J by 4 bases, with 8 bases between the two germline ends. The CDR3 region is CSAPRGTEAFF. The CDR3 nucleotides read TGCAGTGCTCCCCGAGGCACTGAAGCTTTCTTT.

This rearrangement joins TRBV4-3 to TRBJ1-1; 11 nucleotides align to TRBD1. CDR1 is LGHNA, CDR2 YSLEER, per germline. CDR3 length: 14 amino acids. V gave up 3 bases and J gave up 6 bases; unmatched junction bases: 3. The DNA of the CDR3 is TGCGCCAGCAGCCAGGACAGGGGGCCCTCTGAAGCTTTCTTT. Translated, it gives CASSQDRGPSEAFF.

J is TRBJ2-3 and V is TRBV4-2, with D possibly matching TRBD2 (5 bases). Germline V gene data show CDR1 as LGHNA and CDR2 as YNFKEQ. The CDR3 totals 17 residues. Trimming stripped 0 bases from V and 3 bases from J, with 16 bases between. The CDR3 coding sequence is TGTGCCAGCAGCCAAGATCCGGGATCAGGCACGACAGATACGCAGTATTTT. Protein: CASSQDPGSGTTDTQYF.

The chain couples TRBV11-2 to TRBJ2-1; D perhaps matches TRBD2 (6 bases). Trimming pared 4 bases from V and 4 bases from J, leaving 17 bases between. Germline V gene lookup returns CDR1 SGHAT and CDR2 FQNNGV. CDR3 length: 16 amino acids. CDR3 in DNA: TGTGCCAGCAGCTCCAATACGATTAGCGGTTACAATGAGCAGTTCTTC. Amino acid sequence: CASSSNTISGYNEQFF.

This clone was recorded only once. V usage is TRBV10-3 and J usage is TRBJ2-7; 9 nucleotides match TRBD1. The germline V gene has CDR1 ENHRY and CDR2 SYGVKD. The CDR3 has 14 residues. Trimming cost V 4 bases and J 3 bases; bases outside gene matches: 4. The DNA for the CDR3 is TGTGCCATCAGTGGGACGACAGGGGGCTACGAGCAGTACTTC. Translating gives CAISGTTGGYEQYF.

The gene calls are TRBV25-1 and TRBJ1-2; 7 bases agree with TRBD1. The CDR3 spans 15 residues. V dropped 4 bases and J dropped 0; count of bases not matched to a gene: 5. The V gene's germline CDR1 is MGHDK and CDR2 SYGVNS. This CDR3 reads CASSGHRGSNYGYTF. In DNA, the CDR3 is TGTGCCAGCAGTGGACACAGGGGCTCTAACTATGGCTACACCTTC.

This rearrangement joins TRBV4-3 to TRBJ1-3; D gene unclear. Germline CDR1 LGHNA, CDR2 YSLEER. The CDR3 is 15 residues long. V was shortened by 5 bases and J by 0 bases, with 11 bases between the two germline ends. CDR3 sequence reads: CASSISVGSGNTIYF. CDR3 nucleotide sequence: TGCGCCAGCAGCATTTCTGTCGGCTCTGGAAACACCATATATTTT.

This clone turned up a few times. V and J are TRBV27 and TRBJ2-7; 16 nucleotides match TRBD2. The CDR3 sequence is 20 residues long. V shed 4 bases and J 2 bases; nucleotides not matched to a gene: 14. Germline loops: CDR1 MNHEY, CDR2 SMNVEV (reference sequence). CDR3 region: CASSSNSPGLAGGPPYEQYF. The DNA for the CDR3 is TGTGCCAGCAGTTCTAACTCTCCGGGACTAGCGGGAGGGCCCCCCTACGAGCAGTACTTC.

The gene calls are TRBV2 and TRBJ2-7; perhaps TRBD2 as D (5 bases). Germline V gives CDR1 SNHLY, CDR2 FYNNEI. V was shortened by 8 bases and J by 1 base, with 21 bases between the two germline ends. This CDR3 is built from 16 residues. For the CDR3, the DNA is TGTGCCAGCTACACGACTCTGGACTCATCTTCCTACGAGCAGTACTTC. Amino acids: CASYTTLDSSSYEQYF.

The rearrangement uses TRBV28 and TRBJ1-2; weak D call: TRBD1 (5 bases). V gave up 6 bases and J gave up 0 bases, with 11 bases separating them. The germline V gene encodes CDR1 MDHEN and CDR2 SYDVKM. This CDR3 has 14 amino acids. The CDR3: CASRPTGANYGYTF. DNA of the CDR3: TGTGCCAGCAGGCCTACAGGTGCTAACTATGGCTACACCTTC.

The CDR3 here is CASSYRTTGGPYEQYF. The CDR3 nucleotides are TGTGCCAGCAGCTACCGGACGACAGGGGGACCCTACGAGCAGTACTTC. The rearrangement links TRBV7-9 to TRBJ2-7; the match to TRBD1 covers 9 bases. J gave up 2 bases and V 4 bases, and 9 bases lay outside the gene matches. The CDR3 is made up of 16 amino acids. CDR1 and CDR2 (germline): SEHNR, FQNEAQ (reference sequence).

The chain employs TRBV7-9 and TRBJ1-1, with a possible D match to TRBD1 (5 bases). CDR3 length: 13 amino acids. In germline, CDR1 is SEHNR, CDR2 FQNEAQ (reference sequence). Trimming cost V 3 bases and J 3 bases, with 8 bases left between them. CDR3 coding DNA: TGTGCCAGCAGCTTGGGGGGGGACACTGAAGCTTTCTTT. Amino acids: CASSLGGDTEAFF.

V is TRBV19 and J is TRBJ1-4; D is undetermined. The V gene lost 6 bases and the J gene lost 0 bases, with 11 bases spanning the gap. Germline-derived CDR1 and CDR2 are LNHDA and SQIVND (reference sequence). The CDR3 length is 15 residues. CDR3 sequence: CASRLSPSTNEKLFF. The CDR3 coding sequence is TGTGCCAGTAGGTTGAGCCCTTCAACTAATGAAAAACTGTTTTTT.

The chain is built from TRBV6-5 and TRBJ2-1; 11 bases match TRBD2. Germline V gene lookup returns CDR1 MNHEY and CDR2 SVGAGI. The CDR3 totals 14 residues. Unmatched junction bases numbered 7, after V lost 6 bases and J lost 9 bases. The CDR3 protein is CASSIAGGPREQFF. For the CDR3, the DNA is TGTGCCAGCAGCATAGCGGGAGGGCCACGTGAGCAGTTCTTC.

CDR3 sequence: CAISEPTAGGPSYNEQFF. Here the CDR3 DNA reads TGTGCCATCAGTGAGCCAACGGCGGGAGGGCCCTCCTACAATGAGCAGTTCTTC. The chain combines TRBV10-3 with TRBJ2-1, with 9 bases identical to TRBD2. This CDR3 contains 18 residues. The junction had 8 bases not matched to a gene; V was cut back by 2 bases and J by 0 bases. Germline V gene sequence: CDR1 ENHRY, CDR2 SYGVKD.

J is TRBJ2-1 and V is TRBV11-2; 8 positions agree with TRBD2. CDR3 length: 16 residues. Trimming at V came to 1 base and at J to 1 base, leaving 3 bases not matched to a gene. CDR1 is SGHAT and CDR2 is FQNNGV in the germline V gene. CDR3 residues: CASSLGTSGSYNEQFF. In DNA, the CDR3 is TGTGCCAGCAGCTTAGGTACTAGCGGTTCCTACAATGAGCAGTTCTTC.

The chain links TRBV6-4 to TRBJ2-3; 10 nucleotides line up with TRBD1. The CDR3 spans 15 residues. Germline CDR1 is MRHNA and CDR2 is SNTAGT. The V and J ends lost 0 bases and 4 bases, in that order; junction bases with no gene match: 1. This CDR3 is CASSDSTGGADTQYF. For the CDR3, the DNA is TGTGCCAGCAGTGACTCGACAGGGGGCGCAGATACGCAGTATTTT.

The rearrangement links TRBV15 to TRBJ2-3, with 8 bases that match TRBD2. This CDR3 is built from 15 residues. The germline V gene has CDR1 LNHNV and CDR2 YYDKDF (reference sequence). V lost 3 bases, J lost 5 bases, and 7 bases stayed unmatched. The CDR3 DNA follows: TGTGCCACCAGCAGCGCGGGGGGCGCGGGAGATACGCAGTATTTT. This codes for CATSSAGGAGDTQYF.

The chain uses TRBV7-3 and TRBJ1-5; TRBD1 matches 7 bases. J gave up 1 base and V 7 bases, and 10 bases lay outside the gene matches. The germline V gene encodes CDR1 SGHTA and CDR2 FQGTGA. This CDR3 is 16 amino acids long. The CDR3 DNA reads TGTGCCAGCAACTCACCCAGGGGGATAAGCAATCAGCCCCAGCATTTT. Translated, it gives CASNSPRGISNQPQHF.

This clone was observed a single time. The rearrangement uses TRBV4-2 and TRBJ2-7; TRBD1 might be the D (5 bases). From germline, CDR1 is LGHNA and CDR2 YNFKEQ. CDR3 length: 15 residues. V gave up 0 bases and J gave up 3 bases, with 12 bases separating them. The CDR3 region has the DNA TGTGCCAGCAGCCAAGATCTGGGCCAGGGCTACGAGCAGTACTTC. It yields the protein CASSQDLGQGYEQYF.

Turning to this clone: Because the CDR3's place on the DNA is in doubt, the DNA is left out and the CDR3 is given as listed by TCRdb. CDR3 amino acids: CASSFGPGTEAFF. V usage is TRBV11-2 and J usage is TRBJ1-1. Germline lookup yields CDR1 SGHAT and CDR2 FQNNGV. The CDR3 length equals 13 residues, ends included.

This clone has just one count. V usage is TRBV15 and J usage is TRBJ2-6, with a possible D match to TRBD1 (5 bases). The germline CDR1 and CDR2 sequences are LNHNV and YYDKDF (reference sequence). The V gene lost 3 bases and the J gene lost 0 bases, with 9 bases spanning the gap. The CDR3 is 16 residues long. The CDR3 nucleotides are TGTGCCACCAGCAGCACAGGTAGCTCTGGGGCCAACGTCCTGACTTTC. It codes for CATSSTGSSGANVLTF.

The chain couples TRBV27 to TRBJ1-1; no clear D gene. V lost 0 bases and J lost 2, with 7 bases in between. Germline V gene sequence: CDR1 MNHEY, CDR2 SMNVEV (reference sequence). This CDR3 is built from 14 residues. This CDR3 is CASSLSPVNTEAFF. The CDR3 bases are TGTGCCAGCAGTTTATCTCCGGTCAACACTGAAGCTTTCTTT.

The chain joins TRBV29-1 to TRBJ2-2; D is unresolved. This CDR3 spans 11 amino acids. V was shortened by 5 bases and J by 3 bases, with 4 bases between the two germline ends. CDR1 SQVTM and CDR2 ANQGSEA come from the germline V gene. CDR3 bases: TGCAGCGTTCCGGACACCGGGGAGCTGTTTTTT. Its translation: CSVPDTGELFF.

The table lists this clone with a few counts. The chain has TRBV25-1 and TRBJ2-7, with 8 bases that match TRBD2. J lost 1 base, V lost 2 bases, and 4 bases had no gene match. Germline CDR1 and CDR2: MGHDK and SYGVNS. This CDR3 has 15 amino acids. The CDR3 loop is CASSENVAGSYEQYF. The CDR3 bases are TGTGCCAGCAGTGAAAATGTAGCGGGGTCCTACGAGCAGTACTTC.

Written as DNA, the CDR3 is TGTGCCAGCAGCCAAGATGGCCGGACTAGCGGTTCCTACGAGCAGTACTTC. Its translation: CASSQDGRTSGSYEQYF. J is TRBJ2-7 and V is TRBV4-2, with 10 bases identical to TRBD2. The germline gives CDR1 LGHNA, CDR2 YNFKEQ. The CDR3 covers 17 residues. V shed 0 bases and J 1 base; nucleotides not matched to a gene: 6.